The clone carrying this T cell receptor (beta chain) was seen only once. This sample was included in a study of blood T cell repertoires in COVID-19. The CDR3 is made up of 16 amino acids. Germline loops: CDR1 SGHRS, CDR2 YFSETQ. V gave up 6 bases and J gave up 0 bases, with 15 bases separating them. The table came from immunoSEQ multiplex PCR; TCRdb's copy has only in-frame clones and leaves some out. Here the sample spans just over 35,000 clones, about nine tenths being singletons. The sequence was collected from a man in his sixties with acute or convalescent COVID-19. This rearrangement joins TRBV5-1 to TRBJ2-2, with D perhaps matching TRBD1 (6 bases). Material: peripheral blood. The CDR3 loop reads CASTWGRGSNTGELFF. The CDR3 nucleotides are TGCGCCAGCACCTGGGGCAGGGGCTCGAACACCGGGGAGCTGTTTTTT.